This T cell receptor (beta chain) appears in the sequencing data of a study of T cell repertoires and HLA-DP antigens. The CDR3 runs to 15 residues. Unmatched junction bases numbered 11, after V lost 11 bases and J lost 0 bases. The germline gives CDR1 SGHAT, CDR2 FQNNGV. Measured with immunoSEQ multiplex PCR; TCRdb has only the in-frame clones, and not every one. The table records over 100,000 clones, 85% to 95% of them present only once. Comment on this clone: Its antigen is unidentified.

Sequencing used CD4+ T cells from PBMCs. This clonotype was sampled from a woman younger than 30 in good health and CMV-seronegative. This chain uses TRBV11-2 with TRBJ1-2, with 8 bases lining up with TRBD1. The CDR3 coding sequence is TGTGCCGTCTTCCGGGACAGGAACTCTAACTATGGCTACACCTTC. This sequence encodes CAVFRDRNSNYGYTF.